A single sample gave rise to the 20 T cell receptor beta chains below, sequenced in a study of T-cell memory formation after mild COVID-19. TCRdb re-called the 5' RACE reads through MiXCR, storing one row per CDR3 protein. The sample carries about 200,000 distinct CDR3 sequences, more than 8% recorded once. Sequencing was performed on PBMCs or a T cell subset sorted from them (not recorded which). These receptors came from a man aged 18 to 29 who had mild COVID-19 (a few samples of this study predate the infection). Cell type and time point are not known.

This clonotype has ten or more counts. The chain joins TRBV7-2 to TRBJ2-1; D gene ambiguous. The V end was cut by 1 base, the J end by 4 bases, with 11 bases between. The CDR3 loop spans 15 amino acids. Germline-derived CDR1 and CDR2 are SGHTA and FQGNSA. CDR3 sequence (DNA): TGTGCCAGCAGCTTAGAGGCGAACTTATACAATGAGCAGTTCTTC. It codes for CASSLEANLYNEQFF.

The rearrangement joins TRBV28 to TRBJ2-4; D possibly matches TRBD1 or TRBD2 (5 bases each). The germline CDR1 and CDR2 sequences are MDHEN and SYDVKM. The CDR3 length is 13 residues. V dropped 9 bases and J dropped 0 bases, with 9 bases sitting between them. CDR3 amino acids: CARDGTAKNIQYF. The DNA for the CDR3 is TGTGCCAGGGACGGGACAGCCAAAAACATTCAGTACTTC.

There are many counts of this clonotype. The V and J genes are TRBV5-6 and TRBJ1-4, with TRBD1 as a possible D gene (5 bases). The CDR3 extends over 13 amino acids. Trimming stripped 1 base from V and 8 bases from J, with 9 bases between. Germline loops: CDR1 SGHDT, CDR2 YYEEEE. Here the CDR3 reads CASSLRGTEKLFF. In nucleotides, the CDR3 is TGTGCCAGCAGCTTGAGGGGAACAGAAAAACTGTTTTTT. The full variable domain, its missing parts supplied by reference TRBV5-6 and TRBJ1-4, is DAGVTQSPTHLIKTRGQQVTLRCSPKSGHDTVSWYQQALGQGPQFIFQYYEEEERQRGNFPDRFSGHQFPNYSSELNVNALLLGDSALYLCASSLRGTEKLFFGSGTQLSVL.

This clonotype showed up just a few times. The chain recombines TRBV2 with TRBJ2-2; a possible D gene is TRBD1 (6 bases). The CDR3 runs to 14 residues. Per the germline V gene, CDR1 is SNHLY and CDR2 is FYNNEI. In nucleotides, the CDR3 is TGTGCAGGTGCAAGACAGGAATACACCGGGGAGCTGTTTTTT. Its protein is CAGARQEYTGELFF.

This chain joins TRBV7-9 and TRBJ2-5; D is unresolved. V lost 3 bases, J lost 7 bases, and 12 bases lay in between. Germline CDR1 reads SEHNR; CDR2 reads FQNEAQ (reference sequence). The CDR3 totals 13 residues. CDR3 in DNA: TGTGCCAGCAGCTTCCCGGATCGAGCGACCCAGTACTTC. It encodes CASSFPDRATQYF.

The J gene is TRBJ1-4, the V gene TRBV6-1, with no clear D. V was trimmed by 7 bases and J by 2 bases, leaving 2 bases between them. Per germline, CDR1 MNHNS and CDR2 SASEGT. This CDR3 contains 11 residues. CDR3: CASTTNEKLFF. The DNA of the CDR3 is TGTGCCAGCACTACTAATGAAAAACTGTTTTTT.

This clonotype was observed at least ten times. The rearrangement joins TRBV10-2 to TRBJ2-1, with 12 bases matching TRBD1. The germline gives CDR1 WSHSY, CDR2 SAAADI. The length of the CDR3 is 15 residues. The ends lost 7 bases at V and 5 bases at J; junction bases unmatched: 6. The CDR3 sequence: CASNPGQGAHNEQFF. Written as DNA, the CDR3 is TGCGCCAGCAACCCGGGACAGGGGGCACACAATGAGCAGTTCTTC.

This clonotype turned up a few times. The chain employs TRBV5-6 and TRBJ2-3, with D perhaps matching TRBD2 (5 bases). In germline, CDR1 is SGHDT, CDR2 YYEEEE. The CDR3 runs to 16 residues. V dropped 4 bases and J dropped 2 bases, with 17 bases sitting between them. Written as DNA, the CDR3 is TGTGCCAGCAGCCGCACCTCTCGGAGGCTCACAGATACGCAGTATTTT. Protein: CASSRTSRRLTDTQYF.

In this sample, this clonotype turned up a few times. This chain links TRBV6-5 with TRBJ1-4; 7 nucleotides line up with TRBD1. This CDR3 has 16 amino acids. CDR1 is MNHEY and CDR2 is SVGAGI in the germline V gene. Trimming removed 4 bases from V and 0 bases from J; junction bases left unmatched: 5. The CDR3 DNA follows: TGTGCCAGCAGTTTGACAGGGCGGGCAACTAATGAAAAACTGTTTTTT. Residues: CASSLTGRATNEKLFF.

This clonotype was seen repeatedly, ten times or more. The chain links TRBV20-1 to TRBJ2-3, with TRBD2 matching over 10 bases. Germline CDR1 reads DFQATT; CDR2 reads SNEGSKA (reference sequence). The CDR3 consists of 15 residues. The V and J ends lost 6 bases and 6 bases, in that order; junction bases with no gene match: 12. Here the CDR3 reads CSAPTASGGGDTQYF. In DNA form, the CDR3 reads TGCAGTGCCCCCACGGCTAGCGGGGGCGGCGATACGCAGTATTTT.

This chain connects TRBV2 to TRBJ1-2; 7 positions match TRBD1. Germline assignment: CDR1 SNHLY and CDR2 FYNNEI. The junction had 5 bases not matched to a gene; V was cut back by 4 bases and J by 6 bases. This CDR3 has 13 residues. CDR3 nucleotide sequence: TGTGCCAGCAGTGGGCAGGGGGAGCATGGCTACACCTTC. It translates to CASSGQGEHGYTF.

The chain recombines TRBV7-2 with TRBJ2-7; D is possibly TRBD1 (6 bases). V was pared by 4 bases and J by 1 base, with 8 bases between. Germline CDR1 SGHTA, CDR2 FQGNSA. CDR3 length equals 13 residues. CDR3 in amino acids: CASSSRGSYEQYV. CDR3 nucleotides: TGTGCCAGCAGCTCCAGGGGATCCTACGAGCAGTACGTC.

The sample holds many counts of this clonotype. DNA for the CDR3: TGCGCCAGCAGCTTGAATGTAGCGGGGAACTCCTACGAGCAGTACTTC. It translates to CASSLNVAGNSYEQYF. The chain has TRBV5-1 and TRBJ2-7, with 8 positions matching TRBD2. Germline lookup yields CDR1 SGHRS and CDR2 YFSETQ. Trimming cost V 1 base and J 0 bases; bases outside gene matches: 6. The CDR3 spans 16 residues.

The rearrangement joins TRBV12-3 or TRBV12-4 to TRBJ2-2, with D perhaps TRBD1 (5 bases). The CDR3 totals 14 residues. With 7 bases removed from V and 1 base from J, the gap between germline ends came to 10 bases. Here the CDR3 reads CASILTGNTGELFF. The DNA for the CDR3 is TGTGCCAGCATCCTCACAGGGAACACCGGGGAGCTGTTTTTT.

The rearrangement uses TRBV7-2 and TRBJ2-1; 9 positions agree with TRBD2. Per germline, CDR1 SGHTA and CDR2 FQGNSA. J was trimmed by 0 bases and V by 5 bases; bases with no gene match: 11. CDR3 length equals 18 residues. This CDR3 reads CASSPLGRGGSSYNEQFF. The CDR3 region has the DNA TGTGCCAGCAGCCCGCTTGGGCGGGGGGGGAGCTCCTACAATGAGCAGTTCTTC.

Note on this clonotype: Mismatch with germline at one junction end may stem from a read error. CDR3: CASRLSTGRRTGANVLTF. The CDR3 DNA is TGTGCCAGCAGATTATCGACAGGGAGGAGGACTGGGGCCAACGTCCTGACTTTC. The chain couples TRBV28 to TRBJ2-6; D might be TRBD1 (7 bases). The germline V gene has CDR1 MDHEN and CDR2 SYDVKM. The CDR3 consists of 18 residues.

This clonotype was counted many times. The rearrangement joins TRBV10-3 to TRBJ2-5; weak D call: TRBD2 (5 bases). Trimming took off 1 base at V and 1 base at J, with 13 bases between the two ends. This CDR3 has 16 residues. In germline, CDR1 is ENHRY, CDR2 SYGVKD. The CDR3 nucleotides read TGTGCCATCAGTGAGTTTTTGGCGGGCGCCCAAGAGACCCAGTACTTC. This codes for CAISEFLAGAQETQYF.

This clonotype has just a few counts. The chain employs TRBV2 and TRBJ1-6; TRBD1 aligns across 7 bases. This CDR3 spans 14 amino acids. The germline CDR1 and CDR2 sequences are SNHLY and FYNNEI. With V trimmed by 5 bases and J by 3 bases, 1 base remained unmatched. In nucleotides, the CDR3 is TGTGCCAGCAGTAACAGGGGCTATAATTCACCCCTCCACTTT. This gives the protein CASSNRGYNSPLHF.

This clonotype was seen repeatedly, ten times or more. This chain links TRBV5-1 with TRBJ1-1; D remains unclear. The CDR3 has 13 residues. Trimming took off 5 bases at V and 4 bases at J, with 12 bases between the two ends. Germline CDR1 and CDR2: SGHRS and YFSETQ. The CDR3 DNA follows: TGCGCCAGCAGTTCGGAAATGGTCACTGAAGCTTTCTTT. Protein: CASSSEMVTEAFF.

This rearrangement joins TRBV11-3 to TRBJ2-3; a possible D gene is TRBD2 (5 bases). CDR1 SGHNT and CDR2 YENEEA come from the germline V gene. The CDR3 is made up of 13 amino acids. Deletions cut 4 bases from V and 9 bases from J, with 14 bases between. CDR3 protein: CASSSWGSGTQYF. As DNA, the CDR3 is TGTGCCAGCAGCTCTTGGGGAAGCGGAACGCAGTATTTT.